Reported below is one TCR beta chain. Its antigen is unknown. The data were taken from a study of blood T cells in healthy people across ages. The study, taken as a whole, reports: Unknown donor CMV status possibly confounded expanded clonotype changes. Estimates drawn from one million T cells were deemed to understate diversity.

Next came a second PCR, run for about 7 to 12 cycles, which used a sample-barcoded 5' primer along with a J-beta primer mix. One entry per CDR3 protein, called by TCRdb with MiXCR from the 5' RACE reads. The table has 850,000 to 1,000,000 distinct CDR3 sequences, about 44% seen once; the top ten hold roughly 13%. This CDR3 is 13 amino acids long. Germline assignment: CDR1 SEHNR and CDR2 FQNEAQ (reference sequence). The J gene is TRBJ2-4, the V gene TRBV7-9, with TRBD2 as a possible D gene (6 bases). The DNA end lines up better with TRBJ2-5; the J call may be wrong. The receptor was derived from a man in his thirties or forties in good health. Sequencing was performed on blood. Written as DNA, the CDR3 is TGTGCCAGCGCGACTAGAGGTGGGGAGACCCAGTACTTC. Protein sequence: CASATRGGETQYF.